These 21 T cell receptor beta chains originate from one sample sequenced in a study of cytotoxic CD8 clonotypes in ibrutinib-treated CLL. Only in-frame clones appear in the TCRdb table, and some are missing; sequencing was by immunoSEQ multiplex PCR. This sample carries 150,000 or so clones, approximately 80% of them seen once, and the ten largest clones take about 7.4%. This sample comprised PBMCs, obtained after 36 months of ibrutinib treatment. Receptors were obtained from a human donor with chronic lymphocytic leukemia.

This chain connects TRBV29-1 to TRBJ1-1; TRBD1 aligns across 7 bases. Germline V gene lookup returns CDR1 SQVTM and CDR2 ANQGSEA. After removal of 6 bases from V and 2 bases from J, the junction contained 6 bases not matched to a gene. The CDR3 spans 13 residues. The CDR3 loop reads CSVARDSNTEAFF. CDR3 coding DNA: TGCAGCGTGGCTCGGGACAGCAACACTGAAGCTTTCTTT.

This chain links TRBV28 with TRBJ2-6; D possibly matches TRBD1 or TRBD2 (5 bases each). The CDR3 length is 19 residues. V was shortened by 5 bases and J by 2 bases, with 22 bases between the two germline ends. Germline V lookup: CDR1 MDHEN, CDR2 SYDVKM. The CDR3 nucleotides read TGTGCCAGCAGTACCCGGGACGGTTTAACACCCGCTGGGGCCAACGTCCTGACTTTC. Encoded protein: CASSTRDGLTPAGANVLTF.

The chain uses TRBV7-8 and TRBJ2-4; a weak D match, TRBD1 (6 bases). The CDR3 contains 12 residues. The V end lost 5 bases, the J end lost 15 bases, and 17 bases lay between the germline ends. Germline lookup yields CDR1 SGHVS and CDR2 FQNEAQ. The CDR3 bases are TGTGCCAGCAGCGTTGGACAGATCGCACCGTACTTC. The encoded protein is CASSVGQIAPYF.

The chain links TRBV19 to TRBJ2-3; the D is unclear. The CDR3 totals 13 residues. V gave up 5 bases and J gave up 1 base, with 7 bases separating them. Germline loops: CDR1 LNHDA, CDR2 SQIVND (reference sequence). CDR3 sequence reads: CASSSRGTDTQYF. CDR3 nucleotide sequence: TGTGCCAGTAGTTCTCGGGGCACAGATACGCAGTATTTT.

This clone was observed a single time. This rearrangement joins TRBV2 to TRBJ2-3; 11 bases agree with TRBD2. V was clipped by 4 bases and J by 6 bases; unmatched bases: 9. Germline CDR1 and CDR2: SNHLY and FYNNEI. This CDR3 comprises 16 residues. CDR3 coding DNA: TGTGCCAGCAGTGGAATTAGCGGGGGGGTTCAGGATACGCAGTATTTT. Its translation is CASSGISGGVQDTQYF.

With regard to this clone: The sample carries other DNA sequences with the same CDR3. The chain combines TRBV30 with TRBJ1-1; tentative D call: TRBD1 (5 bases). There are 13 residues in the CDR3. The germline CDR1 and CDR2 sequences are GTSNPN and SVGIG (reference sequence). V lost 1 base, J lost 0 bases, and 6 bases lay in between. CDR3 loop: CAWSGQMNTEAFF. In DNA form, the CDR3 reads TGTGCCTGGAGTGGACAGATGAACACTGAAGCTTTCTTT. The complete variable domain, with remaining parts taken from reference TRBV30 and TRBJ1-1, reads SQTIHQWPATLVQPVGSPLSLECTVEGTSNPNLYWYRQAAGRGLQLLFYSVGIGQISSEVPQNLSASRPQDRQFILSSKKLLLSDSGFYLCAWSGQMNTEAFFGQGTRLTVV.

This clone was seen only a few times. The J gene is TRBJ1-1, the V gene TRBV5-1, with 8 bases aligning to TRBD1. The CDR3 sequence is 15 residues long. The J segment lost 1 base and the V segment lost 0 bases, leaving 2 bases of the junction unmatched. CDR1 and CDR2 (germline): SGHRS, YFSETQ. The CDR3 is CASSLGGTGNTEAFF. The CDR3 DNA reads as TGCGCCAGCAGCTTGGGAGGGACAGGGAACACTGAAGCTTTCTTT.

Of note for this clone: Other DNA sequences in the sample encode the same CDR3. The chain uses TRBV5-1 and TRBJ2-1; 11 bases align to TRBD1. CDR1 is SGHRS and CDR2 is YFSETQ in the germline V gene. The CDR3 sequence is 15 residues long. The junction had 4 bases not matched to a gene; V was cut back by 2 bases and J by 6 bases. The CDR3 DNA reads TGCGCCAGCAGCTTTGGACAGGGGGCTGGCAATGAGCAGTTCTTC. As protein: CASSFGQGAGNEQFF.

The CDR3 loop is CASSQDSRRVTDTQYF. The CDR3 nucleotides read TGTGCCAGCAGCCAGGACAGTCGTAGGGTGACAGATACGCAGTATTTT. V is TRBV7-9 and J is TRBJ2-3, with D possibly TRBD1 on 6 matching bases. The CDR3 contains 16 residues. Germline V gene sequence: CDR1 SEHNR, CDR2 FQNEAQ (reference sequence). V gave up 5 bases and J gave up 3 bases, with 18 bases separating them.

The genes are TRBV5-4 and TRBJ2-3; D may be TRBD1 (6 bases). Germline values: CDR1 SGHNT, CDR2 YYREEE (reference sequence). The CDR3 sequence is 16 residues long. V lost 1 base and J 2 bases, leaving 14 bases between the germline ends. The chain's CDR3 is CASSLFLQGYTDTQYF. CDR3 DNA sequence: TGTGCCAGCAGCTTGTTTCTCCAGGGGTACACAGATACGCAGTATTTT.

This clone was recorded once. The chain joins TRBV10-3 to TRBJ1-2; the D is unclear. The germline gives CDR1 ENHRY, CDR2 SYGVKD. The CDR3 spans 13 residues. With 5 bases removed from V and 4 bases from J, the gap between germline ends came to 11 bases. The CDR3 nucleotides read TGTGCCATCAGTACCTCCGAGGGCTATGGCTACACCTTC. This codes for CAISTSEGYGYTF.

The chain combines TRBV7-9 with TRBJ1-2, with a tentative D call TRBD1 (6 bases). The CDR3 is 16 residues long. V lost 5 bases and J 0 bases, leaving 16 bases between the germline ends. Germline V lookup: CDR1 SEHNR, CDR2 FQNEAQ (reference sequence). The CDR3 region is CASSHGGGRANYGYTF. The CDR3 DNA follows: TGTGCCAGCAGCCACGGGGGGGGCCGAGCTAACTATGGCTACACCTTC.

The gene calls are TRBV28 and TRBJ1-5; weak D call: TRBD1 (6 bases). The V end was cut by 4 bases, the J end by 3 bases, with 13 bases between. CDR1 is MDHEN and CDR2 is SYDVKM in the germline V gene. The CDR3 totals 15 residues. This chain's CDR3 is CASSSGTPYNQPQHF. The CDR3 DNA reads TGTGCCAGCAGTTCGGGGACACCATACAATCAGCCCCAGCATTTT.

This clone was recorded once. V gene TRBV10-2 combines with J gene TRBJ2-2; 8 nucleotides match TRBD2. The length of the CDR3 is 16 residues. Germline trimming cut 3 bases from V and 6 bases from J; bases unmatched to any gene: 9. Germline values: CDR1 WSHSY, CDR2 SAAADI. CDR3 protein: CASSDFSGEGPGELFF. The DNA of the CDR3 is TGCGCCAGCAGTGATTTTAGCGGGGAGGGTCCCGGGGAGCTGTTTTTT.

The CDR3 spells CASSPDTSYEQYF. The CDR3 DNA reads TGTGCCAGCAGCCCAGACACGTCCTACGAGCAGTACTTC. The V gene is TRBV11-2, the J gene TRBJ2-7; unclear D gene. Trimming took 5 bases from V and 1 from J, leaving 9 bases between them. The germline gives CDR1 SGHAT, CDR2 FQNNGV. CDR3 size: 13 residues.

The chain couples TRBV5-1 to TRBJ2-1; D is possibly TRBD2 (6 bases). V was cut by 0 bases and J by 9 bases, with 19 bases left in between. In germline, CDR1 is SGHRS, CDR2 YFSETQ. This CDR3 is built from 16 residues. The CDR3 loop reads CASSLAGTPGTSEQFF. DNA of the CDR3: TGCGCCAGCAGCTTGGCCGGGACTCCGGGCACGAGTGAGCAGTTCTTC.

This clone was observed a single time. The genes are TRBV19 and TRBJ2-3; D not resolved. Germline V CDR1 and CDR2: LNHDA, SQIVND (reference sequence). V shed 4 bases and J shed 0 bases, with 11 bases lying between them. CDR3 size: 15 residues. DNA of the CDR3: TGTGCCAGTAGTAGTTCCCCGCCTAGCACAGATACGCAGTATTTT. The encoded protein is CASSSSPPSTDTQYF.

V usage is TRBV15 and J usage is TRBJ1-5, with 8 bases matching TRBD1. Germline-derived CDR1 and CDR2 are LNHNV and YYDKDF (reference sequence). CDR3 length equals 15 residues. Trimming cost V 1 base and J 9 bases; bases outside gene matches: 8. The CDR3 coding sequence is TGTGCCACCAGCAGAGTGGACAGGGTGGGTTCGCCCCAGCATTTT. As protein: CATSRVDRVGSPQHF.

This rearrangement joins TRBV14 to TRBJ1-3, with unresolved D. CDR1 is SGHDN, CDR2 FVKESK, per germline. The length of the CDR3 is 14 residues. Trimming cost V 2 bases and J 1 base, with 6 bases left between them. Here the CDR3 reads CASSQSGSGNTIYF. In DNA form, the CDR3 reads TGTGCCAGCAGCCAATCGGGGTCTGGAAACACCATATATTTT.

The chain recombines TRBV19 with TRBJ2-2; 10 nucleotides align to TRBD2. The CDR3 has 15 residues. Trimming took 5 bases from V and 5 from J; bases not matched to a gene: 5. The germline CDR1 and CDR2 sequences are LNHDA and SQIVND (reference sequence). The CDR3: CASSLPSGSTGELFF. The CDR3, as DNA: TGTGCCAGTAGTCTACCTAGCGGGAGTACCGGGGAGCTGTTTTTT.

This chain joins TRBV11-3 and TRBJ1-5; 8 bases fit TRBD1. This CDR3 spans 14 amino acids. Losses at the gene ends were 7 bases for V and 5 bases for J; bases not matched to a gene: 7. The V gene's germline CDR1 is SGHNT and CDR2 YENEEA. CDR3 amino acids: CASKDRDGDQPQHF. The CDR3 DNA is TGTGCCAGCAAGGACAGGGATGGGGATCAGCCCCAGCATTTT.